This TCR beta chain comes out of a study of blood T cells in healthy people across ages. For the second PCR, which ran for 7 to 11 cycles, a sample-barcoded 5' primer and a J-beta primer mix were used. One entry per CDR3 protein results from TCRdb running MiXCR on the 5' RACE reads. The sample carries hundreds of thousands of distinct CDR3 sequences, around 36% recorded once. This CDR3 contains 16 residues. CDR1 and CDR2 (germline): DFQATT, SNEGSKA (reference sequence). Deletions cut 1 base from V and 1 base from J, with 13 bases between. Researchers report isolating at least 6 million PBMCs per sample. The extraction recovered at least 5 micrograms of total RNA per sample.

The TCR comes from a man in his late teens or twenties in good health. The J gene is TRBJ2-2, the V gene TRBV20-1; possibly TRBD1 for D (6 bases). The material sequenced was blood. CDR3 amino acids: CSARAPRGRNTGELFF. Written as DNA, the CDR3 is TGCAGTGCTAGAGCACCCAGGGGCCGGAACACCGGGGAGCTGTTTTTT.